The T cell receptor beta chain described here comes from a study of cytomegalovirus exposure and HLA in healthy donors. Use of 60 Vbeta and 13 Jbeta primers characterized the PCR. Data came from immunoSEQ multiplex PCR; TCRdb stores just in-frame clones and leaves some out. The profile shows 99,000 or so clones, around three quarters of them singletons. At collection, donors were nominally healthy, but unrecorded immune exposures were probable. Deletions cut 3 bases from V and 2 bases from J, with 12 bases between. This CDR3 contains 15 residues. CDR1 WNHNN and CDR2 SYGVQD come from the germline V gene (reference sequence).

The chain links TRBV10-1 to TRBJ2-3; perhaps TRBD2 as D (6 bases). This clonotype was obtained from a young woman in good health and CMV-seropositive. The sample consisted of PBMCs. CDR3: CASSDKGLFTDTQYF. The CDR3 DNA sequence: TGCGCCAGCAGTGACAAAGGACTATTCACAGATACGCAGTATTTT.